This passage covers 20 T cell receptor beta chains from one sample sequenced in a study of STAT3 mutations in large granular lymphocyte leukemia. Generated by immunoSEQ multiplex PCR, the TCRdb table keeps only in-frame clones and is missing some. Counted here are about 6,000 clones, about 34% occurring once; the ten biggest clones make up about a sixth. Study-wide points: At least one immunodominant TCR beta clonotype appeared in every T-cell large granular lymphocyte leukemia patient.

No antigen has been identified for these receptors. Sequenced input: peripheral blood mononuclear cells. The receptors come from a middle-aged woman with T-cell large granular lymphocyte leukemia. Some clones in this sample may be carry-over from other donors' samples.

This clone has only a few counts. At one end the junction does not follow the germline gene, possibly because of a read error. The rearrangement links TRBV28 to TRBJ2-7; D is perhaps TRBD1 (7 bases). From germline, CDR1 is MDHEN and CDR2 SYDVKM. This CDR3 contains 11 residues. As DNA, the CDR3 is TGTGCCAGCAGTTTAGGAGGGCCACAGGGGTTC. Translating it yields CASSLGGPQGF.

The chain joins TRBV7-2 to TRBJ2-7; TRBD1 aligns across 8 bases. The trim removed 4 bases at V and 1 base at J, leaving 9 bases unmatched. In germline, CDR1 is SGHTA, CDR2 FQGNSA. CDR3 length: 16 residues. The CDR3 coding sequence is TGTGCCAGCAGCTCCCGGGACAGGAGAGGTTCCTACGAGCAGTACTTC. It specifies CASSSRDRRGSYEQYF.

A few counts support this clone. This chain joins TRBV7-2 and TRBJ2-1, with TRBD1 identical over 7 bases. CDR3 length: 14 residues. The J segment lost 4 bases and the V segment lost 5 bases, leaving 5 bases of the junction unmatched. In germline, CDR1 is SGHTA, CDR2 FQGNSA. CDR3 coding DNA: TGTGCCAGCAGCGAGGGACAGATGTACAATGAGCAGTTCTTC. Translating it yields CASSEGQMYNEQFF. Combining the CDR3 with reference TRBV7-2 and TRBJ2-1 gives the whole variable domain GAGVSQSPSNKVTEKGKDVELRCDPISGHTALYWYRQSLGQGLEFLIYFQGNSAPDKSGLPSDRFSAERTGGSVSTLTIQRTQQEDSAVYLCASSEGQMYNEQFFGPGTRLTVL.

The J gene is TRBJ1-2, the V gene TRBV18; D might be TRBD1 (5 bases). Germline V CDR1 and CDR2: KGHSH, LQKENI. V was trimmed by 6 bases and J by 1 base, leaving 12 bases between them. This CDR3 is built from 14 residues. CDR3 nucleotides: TGTGCCAGCTCCCCGACAGCAAATAACTATGGCTACACCTTC. As protein: CASSPTANNYGYTF.

This clone was found a few times. The chain joins TRBV14 to TRBJ1-1; D not resolved. The germline V gene encodes CDR1 SGHDN and CDR2 FVKESK. The CDR3 has 14 amino acids. V was shortened by 0 bases and J by 4 bases, with 9 bases between the two germline ends. This CDR3 is CASSQDAGGTEAFF. CDR3 DNA sequence: TGTGCCAGCAGCCAAGATGCGGGAGGCACTGAAGCTTTCTTT.

The chain recombines TRBV28 with TRBJ1-1; D gene ambiguous. The germline CDR1 and CDR2 sequences are MDHEN and SYDVKM. Between the trimmed V and J ends, which lost 3 bases and 1 base, there was a span of 6 bases. The CDR3 sequence is 13 residues long. CDR3 sequence (DNA): TGTGCCAGCAGTTTGAAGGGGAACACTGAAGCTTTCTTT. This translates into CASSLKGNTEAFF.

The chain links TRBV4-3 to TRBJ2-7; D perhaps matches TRBD1 (7 bases). The germline V gene has CDR1 LGHNA and CDR2 YSLEER. CDR3 length equals 16 residues. V lost 0 bases and J lost 2, with 14 bases in between. The CDR3 loop reads CASSQEGGDRTYEQYF. CDR3 coding DNA: TGCGCCAGCAGCCAAGAAGGAGGGGACAGAACCTACGAGCAGTACTTC.

The chain carries TRBV7-2 and TRBJ2-1; TRBD2 might be the D (5 bases). Germline-derived CDR1 and CDR2 are SGHTA and FQGNSA. Trimming stripped 1 base from V and 6 bases from J, with 10 bases between. This CDR3 has 14 residues. CDR3 region: CASSLVKEANEQFF. The CDR3 DNA reads TGTGCCAGCAGCTTAGTTAAGGAGGCCAATGAGCAGTTCTTC.

CDR3 in DNA: TGTGCCAGCAGCTATACGGGACAGTCCTACAATGAGCAGTTCTTC. It yields the protein CASSYTGQSYNEQFF. The V gene is TRBV7-2, the J gene TRBJ2-1; 7 bases are shared with TRBD1. The CDR3 is 15 amino acids. The germline gives CDR1 SGHTA, CDR2 FQGNSA. The trim removed 4 bases at V and 1 base at J, leaving 4 bases unmatched.

V and J are TRBV9 and TRBJ2-7, with D uncertain. Trimming took off 0 bases at V and 2 bases at J, with 9 bases between the two ends. Germline-derived CDR1 and CDR2 are SGDLS and YYNGEE. The CDR3 runs 14 residues. This CDR3 is CASSVAGSPYEQYF. The DNA of the CDR3 is TGTGCCAGCAGCGTAGCGGGTTCTCCCTACGAGCAGTACTTC.

This chain uses TRBV7-2 with TRBJ2-1; D is perhaps TRBD2 (7 bases). V was clipped by 4 bases and J by 14 bases, with 18 bases between them. This CDR3 region has 13 residues. Germline assignment: CDR1 SGHTA and CDR2 FQGNSA. CDR3 amino acids: CASSSNPGGVKFF. The CDR3 DNA reads TGTGCCAGCAGCTCAAACCCGGGGGGCGTCAAGTTCTTC.

V usage is TRBV18 and J usage is TRBJ1-1, with D possibly TRBD1 on 6 matching bases. Trimming cost V 0 bases and J 5 bases, with 10 bases left between them. CDR3 length: 14 residues. The V gene's germline CDR1 is KGHSH and CDR2 LQKENI. CDR3: CASSPPGHRTEAFF. DNA of the CDR3: TGTGCCAGCTCACCACCGGGACATAGGACTGAAGCTTTCTTT.

The rearrangement joins TRBV7-8 to TRBJ1-5, with 7 bases aligning to TRBD1. The CDR3 has 16 amino acids. The germline V gene has CDR1 SGHVS and CDR2 FQNEAQ. Trimming cost V 5 bases and J 0 bases; bases outside gene matches: 7. The CDR3: CASSRQGDYSNQPQHF. The CDR3 DNA is TGTGCCAGCAGCCGGCAGGGGGATTATAGCAATCAGCCCCAGCATTTT.

This chain joins TRBV19 and TRBJ2-1; 8 nucleotides line up with TRBD2. From germline, CDR1 is LNHDA and CDR2 SQIVND (reference sequence). Trimming at V came to 5 bases and at J to 7 bases, leaving 7 bases not matched to a gene. The CDR3 is made up of 14 amino acids. The CDR3 is CASSVSGSLNEQFF. For the CDR3, the DNA is TGTGCCAGTAGTGTGAGCGGGAGTTTGAATGAGCAGTTCTTC.

The gene calls are TRBV28 and TRBJ2-7; 7 bases agree with TRBD2. The CDR3 contains 14 residues. The germline V gene encodes CDR1 MDHEN and CDR2 SYDVKM. J was trimmed by 7 bases and V by 4 bases; bases with no gene match: 10. The CDR3 DNA reads TGTGCCAGCAGTTCCCCCCGGGGAGCGGGGGAGCAGTACTTC. Translation gives CASSSPRGAGEQYF.

V and J are TRBV5-6 and TRBJ1-2; D is unclear. The germline V gene has CDR1 SGHDT and CDR2 YYEEEE. The CDR3 runs 15 residues. The V and J ends lost 4 bases and 5 bases respectively, with 18 bases between them. CDR3 amino acids: CASSPGGRPFYGYTF. Here the CDR3 DNA reads TGTGCCAGCAGCCCGGGAGGACGGCCGTTTTATGGCTACACCTTC.

The rearrangement links TRBV18 to TRBJ1-4, with D perhaps matching TRBD1 (6 bases). The CDR3 contains 15 residues. Trimming stripped 4 bases from V and 6 bases from J, with 15 bases between. Germline CDR1 reads KGHSH; CDR2 reads LQKENI. For the CDR3, the DNA is TGTGCCAGCTCACGGCCCGGGACACTTGATGAAAAACTGTTTTTT. Translated: CASSRPGTLDEKLFF.

This clone was detected only a few times. V and J are TRBV5-4 and TRBJ2-7; unclear D gene. The germline V and J ends were trimmed by 0 bases and 3 bases, with 13 bases remaining between them. This CDR3 spans 15 amino acids. CDR1 and CDR2 (germline): SGHNT, YYREEE (reference sequence). The CDR3 loop reads CASSLDQFQVYEQYF. CDR3 sequence (DNA): TGTGCCAGCAGCTTGGACCAGTTTCAAGTCTACGAGCAGTACTTC. Looking up the rest from reference TRBV5-4 and TRBJ2-7 gives the full variable domain: ETGVTQSPTHLIKTRGQQVTLRCSSQSGHNTVSWYQQALGQGPQFIFQYYREEENGRGNFPPRFSGLQFPNYSSELNVNALELDDSALYLCASSLDQFQVYEQYFGPGTRLTVT.

This clone has just a few counts. The V call is TRBV5-4, the J call TRBJ1-4; 7 bases are shared with TRBD1. The ends lost 3 bases at V and 4 bases at J; junction bases unmatched: 6. CDR3 length: 15 amino acids. Looked up from germline, CDR1 is SGHNT and CDR2 is YYREEE (reference sequence). CDR3 in DNA: TGTGCCAGCAGCTCAAACAGGGGCCTTAATGAAAAACTGTTTTTT. Amino acid sequence: CASSSNRGLNEKLFF.

This clone was seen more than once but under ten times. The chain recombines TRBV30 with TRBJ2-5; no clear D. The CDR3 extends over 15 amino acids. Per germline, CDR1 GTSNPN and CDR2 SVGIG (reference sequence). Trimming pared 3 bases from V and 1 base from J, leaving 15 bases between. CDR3 nucleotides: TGTGCCTGGAGACCCGGGCGTGGAAGCCAAGAGACCCAGTACTTC. Translated, it gives CAWRPGRGSQETQYF.